This is a list of T cell receptor beta chains from one sample in a study of identical twins. TCRdb ran MiXCR on the 5' RACE reads and lists one entry per CDR3 protein. The sample carries roughly 690,000 distinct CDR3 sequences, around 20% recorded once. In addition, the sample was reused for a study of T cells expressing NK-cell markers.

The sequenced material came from PBMCs. The receptors were gathered from a woman under 30 in good health. CDR3s include the opening cysteine and the closing phenylalanine or tryptophan. The order of the fields is CDR3 protein, V gene, clone size. Size is omitted from some rows. Given values are once, few, many or a class for expanded clones.

cdr3_aa: CASSRTLAGGRNEQFF; v_call: TRBV27; clone_size: .
cdr3_aa: CASSPSTTGTIYEQYF; v_call: TRBV18; clone_size: few
cdr3_aa: CASSPRGTDISYNEQFF; v_call: TRBV7-9; clone_size: few
cdr3_aa: CASSTRLAIYNEQFF; v_call: TRBV7-8; clone_size: .
cdr3_aa: CASSFHGDTDTQYF; v_call: TRBV7-6; clone_size: .
cdr3_aa: CASSSASNPEFF; v_call: TRBV12-3/TRBV12-4; clone_size: few
cdr3_aa: CSARQPSGHNSYNEQFF; v_call: TRBV20-1; clone_size: many
cdr3_aa: CASSLGQGKGKLFF; v_call: TRBV12-3/TRBV12-4; clone_size: few
cdr3_aa: CASSYAPRTPYEQYF; v_call: TRBV6-5; clone_size: .
cdr3_aa: CASSYSPVAGGEQFF; v_call: TRBV6-5; clone_size: once
cdr3_aa: CASSPRDFEQYF; v_call: TRBV18; clone_size: .
cdr3_aa: CASSETGTVQETQYF; v_call: TRBV25-1; clone_size: few
cdr3_aa: CSAKLAGGPGKNIQYF; v_call: TRBV20-1; clone_size: .
cdr3_aa: CASSLESSGPGQFF; v_call: TRBV5-1; clone_size: few
cdr3_aa: CASSLAVENTGELFF; v_call: TRBV7-2; clone_size: few
cdr3_aa: CASSPVGGRTDTQYF; v_call: TRBV7-2; clone_size: few
cdr3_aa: CASSLVEYRRGLVADTQYF; v_call: TRBV13; clone_size: few
cdr3_aa: CSVIPPGHPEQYF; v_call: TRBV29-1; clone_size: few